What follows are 23 T cell receptor beta chains derived from one specimen sequenced in a study of human T cells and chemical hapten exposure. The time point denotes: patch test 1, 2 weeks after DPC sensitization. Stated treatment: therapeutic diphenylcyclopropenone sensitization with weekly scalp DPC. It was from unfractionated whole blood that total RNA was extracted. TCRdb recomputed calls from the RACE reads with MiXCR, one row per CDR3 protein. The sample contains 40,000 to 50,000 distinct CDR3 sequences, just under 4% of which appear only once. Here the sequenced sample was whole blood, taken in connection with sensitization to the hapten diphenylcyclopropenone (DPC). Receptor source: a man in his forties or fifties with alopecia areata. Some clones in this sample may be carry-over from other donors' samples.

This clonotype was seen repeatedly, ten times or more. The J gene is TRBJ2-1, the V gene TRBV7-9, with 7 bases identical to TRBD2. There are 14 residues in the CDR3. With 5 bases clipped from V and 0 bases from J, the junction kept 1 base outside the gene matches. Per the germline V gene, CDR1 is SEHNR and CDR2 is FQNEAQ (reference sequence). In DNA, the CDR3 is TGTGCCAGCAGCGCTAGCGGCTCCTACAATGAGCAGTTCTTC. It codes for CASSASGSYNEQFF.

This clonotype was found many times. The chain links TRBV6-1 to TRBJ1-4; D gene ambiguous. Germline V gene lookup returns CDR1 MNHNS and CDR2 SASEGT. V was pared by 5 bases and J by 6 bases, with 7 bases between. The CDR3 is made up of 12 amino acids. For the CDR3, the DNA is TGTGCCAGCAGTTACGGCTATGAAAAACTGTTTTTT. This codes for CASSYGYEKLFF.

V is TRBV11-2 and J is TRBJ1-1; D is uncertain. Per the germline V gene, CDR1 is SGHAT and CDR2 is FQNNGV. Trimming left V 1 base short and J 1 base short, with 7 bases between. CDR3 size: 14 residues. The CDR3 DNA sequence: TGTGCCAGCAGCTTAGCACTGGCGAACACTGAAGCTTTCTTT. This translates into CASSLALANTEAFF.

The chain carries TRBV18 and TRBJ1-1; D might be TRBD1 (6 bases). V lost 0 bases and J 2 bases, leaving 13 bases between the germline ends. Germline CDR1 and CDR2: KGHSH and LQKENI. The CDR3 length is 16 residues. In nucleotides, the CDR3 is TGTGCCAGCTCACCACCGGGGGCGCGGGTTAACACTGAAGCTTTCTTT. Protein sequence: CASSPPGARVNTEAFF.

This clonotype was recorded at least ten times. At one boundary the junction diverges from the germline segment, which might be a read error. V and J are TRBV12-3 or TRBV12-4 and TRBJ2-1, with a possible D match to TRBD2 (5 bases). The CDR3 runs 13 residues. The CDR3 loop is CASSLLRANEEVF. The CDR3 region has the DNA TGTGCCAGCAGTTTACTTCGTGCTAACGAGGAGGTCTTC.

This clonotype was detected ten times or more. The V gene is TRBV3-1, the J gene TRBJ1-5, with D maybe TRBD1 (6 bases). The CDR3 loop spans 14 amino acids. Germline CDR1 and CDR2: LGHDT and YNNKEL (reference sequence). Trimming removed 1 base at V and 8 bases at J, with 12 bases between. This CDR3 is CASSQVGPGEPQHF. The CDR3 nucleotides are TGTGCCAGCAGCCAAGTGGGCCCAGGGGAGCCCCAGCATTTT.

This clonotype came up many times. The V and J genes are TRBV5-5 and TRBJ2-7, with 10 bases that match TRBD2. The CDR3 extends over 14 amino acids. V gave up 4 bases and J gave up 4 bases; unmatched junction bases: 5. Germline CDR1 reads SGHKS; CDR2 reads YYEKEE (reference sequence). The DNA of the CDR3 is TGTGCCAGCAGCCGGACTAGCGGAGTATACGAGCAGTACTTC. Translating it yields CASSRTSGVYEQYF.

As for this clonotype: Being one base from a much bigger clone, this may be a read error. The chain uses TRBV11-1 and TRBJ2-1; 9 bases are shared with TRBD1. Germline V gene lookup returns CDR1 SGHAT and CDR2 FQDESV (reference sequence). The CDR3 covers 16 residues. The CDR3 is CASSAGQGSSYNKQFF. DNA for the CDR3: TGTGCCAGCAGCGCCGGACAGGGGAGCTCCTACAATAAGCAGTTCTTC.

Ten or more counts support this clonotype. The gene calls are TRBV4-1 and TRBJ1-4; the D gene is possibly TRBD1 (5 bases). CDR3 length: 16 residues. Per germline, CDR1 MGHRA and CDR2 YSYEKL. V was shortened by 4 bases and J by 6 bases, with 18 bases between the two germline ends. The CDR3 is CASSPPLGGTDEKLFF. In DNA, the CDR3 is TGCGCCAGCAGCCCCCCCCTGGGGGGGACGGATGAAAAACTGTTTTTT.

This clonotype was seen many times. J is TRBJ2-7 and V is TRBV3-1, with D unresolved. Trimming removed 1 base from V and 6 bases from J, with 7 bases in between. This CDR3 is 12 amino acids long. The germline CDR1 and CDR2 sequences are LGHDT and YNNKEL (reference sequence). This chain's CDR3 is CASSQVSREQYF. DNA of the CDR3: TGTGCCAGCAGCCAAGTTTCCCGCGAGCAGTACTTC.

This clonotype has ten or more counts. This rearrangement joins TRBV20-1 to TRBJ2-7; 7 bases map to TRBD2. Germline values: CDR1 DFQATT, CDR2 SNEGSKA (reference sequence). This CDR3 contains 14 residues. V trimming: 0 bases; J trimming: 2 bases; junction bases outside the gene matches: 4. The CDR3 loop is CSARDRGTTYEQYF. CDR3 bases: TGCAGTGCTAGAGATCGGGGGACTACCTACGAGCAGTACTTC.

The chain links TRBV12-3 or TRBV12-4 to TRBJ2-1; 13 nucleotides align to TRBD2. CDR3 size: 15 residues. The V segment lost 1 base and the J segment 7 bases; nucleotides outside the gene matches: 1. CDR3 region: CASSLGTSGRNEQFF. The CDR3 DNA sequence: TGTGCCAGCAGTTTAGGGACTAGCGGGAGAAATGAGCAGTTCTTC.

This clonotype appeared many times. The gene calls are TRBV6-6 and TRBJ2-3; 10 bases fit TRBD1. Germline V gene sequence: CDR1 MNHNY, CDR2 SVGAGI (reference sequence). With 3 bases clipped from V and 7 bases from J, the junction kept 13 bases outside the gene matches. CDR3 length equals 17 residues. CDR3 nucleotide sequence: TGTGCCAGCAGTTATTCCCCGGACAGGGGGTACCAGAATACGCAGTATTTT. Translation: CASSYSPDRGYQNTQYF.

This clonotype was found many times. The V call is TRBV7-9, the J call TRBJ1-1; TRBD1 aligns across 8 bases. Trimming took 5 bases from V and 10 from J; bases not matched to a gene: 12. Germline CDR1 reads SEHNR; CDR2 reads FQNEAQ (reference sequence). The CDR3 totals 14 residues. The CDR3 is CASSPQGQEAGAFF. CDR3 coding DNA: TGTGCCAGCAGCCCCCAGGGACAGGAAGCAGGAGCTTTCTTT.

There are a few counts of this clonotype. This rearrangement joins TRBV20-1 to TRBJ2-7; D is unresolved. From germline, CDR1 is DFQATT and CDR2 SNEGSKA (reference sequence). With 6 bases removed from V and 0 bases from J, the gap between germline ends came to 33 bases. The CDR3 has 20 amino acids. The chain's CDR3 is CSADKVSRLVSLQPSYEQYF. The CDR3 region has the DNA TGCAGTGCCGATAAAGTATCTCGTCTAGTTTCTCTCCAGCCCTCCTACGAGCAGTACTTC.

This clonotype was seen at least ten times. The chain uses TRBV20-1 and TRBJ2-3, with 9 bases lining up with TRBD2. This CDR3 contains 15 residues. V gave up 3 bases and J gave up 1 base; unmatched junction bases: 5. Germline lookup yields CDR1 DFQATT and CDR2 SNEGSKA (reference sequence). The CDR3 nucleotides are TGCAGTGCTAGTGCGGGAGGGCCGCGCACAGATACGCAGTATTTT. Protein: CSASAGGPRTDTQYF.

In its sample, this clonotype was seen many times. J is TRBJ2-2 and V is TRBV6-4, with 8 bases aligning to TRBD2. With V trimmed by 0 bases and J by 6 bases, 0 bases remained unmatched. Germline V lookup: CDR1 MRHNA, CDR2 SNTAGT. This CDR3 contains 14 residues. The CDR3 bases are TGTGCCAGCAGTGACTCAGCGGGAGCCGGGGAGCTGTTTTTT. It codes for CASSDSAGAGELFF.

In its sample, this clonotype was seen many times. The rearrangement joins TRBV6-4 to TRBJ2-5, with 7 nucleotides matching TRBD1. CDR3 size: 17 residues. In germline, CDR1 is MRHNA, CDR2 SNTAGT. The J segment lost 6 bases and the V segment lost 0 bases, leaving 13 bases of the junction unmatched. The CDR3 coding sequence is TGTGCCAGCAGTGACTCAGACACCGACAGGGAAGTGAAGACCCAGTACTTC. Protein product: CASSDSDTDREVKTQYF.

At least ten counts were recorded for this clonotype. This chain uses TRBV5-1 with TRBJ2-1; possibly TRBD1 for D (7 bases). Germline V gene lookup returns CDR1 SGHRS and CDR2 YFSETQ. V lost 4 bases, J lost 8 bases, and 10 bases lay in between. The CDR3 runs 12 residues. The CDR3 spells CASSQGGDEQFF. CDR3 nucleotide sequence: TGCGCCAGCAGCCAGGGGGGCGATGAGCAGTTCTTC.

This clonotype has a count of ten or more. The chain employs TRBV30 and TRBJ1-3; no firm D call. Trimming stripped 4 bases from V and 0 bases from J, with 4 bases between. This CDR3 is built from 12 residues. Germline V gene sequence: CDR1 GTSNPN, CDR2 SVGIG (reference sequence). CDR3 sequence: CAWMNSGNTIYF. Written as DNA, the CDR3 is TGTGCCTGGATGAACTCTGGAAACACCATATATTTT.

Worth noting for this clonotype: Just one base apart from a much larger clone, this may be a read error. Since no conserved phenylalanine or tryptophan closes the CDR3, a read error is the likely cause. J is TRBJ1-2 and V is TRBV28; 7 bases fit TRBD1. In germline, CDR1 is MDHEN, CDR2 SYDVKM. The CDR3 runs to 11 residues. J gave up 7 bases and V 10 bases, and 6 bases lay outside the gene matches. The CDR3 loop reads CATDREGGYTY. As DNA, the CDR3 is TGTGCCACCGACAGGGAGGGTGGCTACACCTAC.

This clonotype was observed at least ten times. The chain links TRBV29-1 to TRBJ2-5; tentatively, D is TRBD2 (6 bases). Germline CDR1 reads SQVTM; CDR2 reads ANQGSEA. The CDR3 is 13 amino acids. With 3 bases removed from V and 4 bases from J, the gap between germline ends came to 12 bases. CDR3 sequence reads: CSVEVARGETQYF. The DNA for the CDR3 is TGCAGCGTTGAGGTAGCGCGGGGAGAGACCCAGTACTTC.

This clonotype has ten or more counts. This chain joins TRBV6-2 or TRBV6-3 and TRBJ2-1, with D maybe TRBD2 (6 bases). The CDR3 loop spans 16 amino acids. With 4 bases removed from V and 0 bases from J, the gap between germline ends came to 13 bases. Germline CDR1 reads MNHEY; CDR2 reads SVGEGT. This CDR3 is CASSSGTSSSYNEQFF. CDR3 DNA: TGTGCCAGCAGTTCTGGGACTTCGAGCTCCTACAATGAGCAGTTCTTC.